The present TCR beta chain was sequenced within a study of radiation and T cells in renal cell carcinoma. Data came from immunoSEQ multiplex PCR; TCRdb stores just in-frame clones and leaves some out. The table has about 24,000 clones, 55% to 70% seen once. V was shortened by 5 bases and J by 3 bases, with 16 bases between the two germline ends. Germline V gene data show CDR1 as MDHEN and CDR2 as SYDVKM. The CDR3 consists of 15 residues. Stated treatment: treatment-naive control, cytoreductive nephrectomy. The TCR was taken from a man in his forties or fifties with renal cell carcinoma. The material was tumor tissue, obtained from a patient whose treatment was nephrectomy without radiotherapy. The chain joins TRBV28 to TRBJ1-2; a possible D gene is TRBD1 (5 bases). DNA of the CDR3: TGTGCCAGCAGTATACTGGGGGGAGGGGACTATGGCTACACCTTC. Its protein is CASSILGGGDYGYTF.